One sample yielded the 10 T cell receptor beta chains listed below, sequenced in a study. TCRdb used MiXCR to reprocess the RT-PCR reads, holding one entry per CDR3 protein. Of almost 700,000 distinct CDR3 sequences listed, 11% to 15% are singletons. Sequencing was carried out using memory CD4+ T cells from blood. The receptors were sampled from a female donor in good health, serving as a healthy control.

The sample holds a few counts of this clonotype. The chain employs TRBV5-1 and TRBJ1-4; 8 nucleotides align to TRBD1. CDR3 length: 15 amino acids. V shed 0 bases and J 8 bases; nucleotides not matched to a gene: 6. Germline V lookup: CDR1 SGHRS, CDR2 YFSETQ. The CDR3 spells CASSLAGQGAEKLFF. The CDR3 coding sequence is TGCGCCAGCAGCTTGGCCGGGCAGGGGGCAGAAAAACTGTTTTTT.

This clonotype appeared many times. This rearrangement joins TRBV5-1 to TRBJ2-1, with unresolved D. From germline, CDR1 is SGHRS and CDR2 YFSETQ. V lost 2 bases and J lost 0, with 9 bases in between. This CDR3 is 15 amino acids long. The CDR3 coding sequence is TGCGCCAGCAGCTTTGAACAGAGCTCCTACAATGAGCAGTTCTTC. Its translation: CASSFEQSSYNEQFF.

The CDR3 coding sequence is TGCAGTGCTAGAGAAGGGACAGGGCTTGGCTACACCTTC. Residues: CSAREGTGLGYTF. The V call is TRBV20-1, the J call TRBJ1-2; 9 bases map to TRBD1. Trimming took 0 bases from V and 7 from J; bases not matched to a gene: 3. This CDR3 comprises 13 residues. The germline CDR1 and CDR2 sequences are DFQATT and SNEGSKA (reference sequence).

This clonotype was seen repeatedly, ten times or more. J is TRBJ2-2 and V is TRBV3-1; possible D gene TRBD2, 5 bases. In germline, CDR1 is LGHDT, CDR2 YNNKEL (reference sequence). This CDR3 comprises 15 residues. Trimming pared 3 bases from V and 1 base from J, leaving 9 bases between. As DNA, the CDR3 is TGTGCCAGCAGCCACGGACTCCTGAACACCGGGGAGCTGTTTTTT. Its protein is CASSHGLLNTGELFF.

The table lists this clonotype with a few counts. V gene TRBV15 combines with J gene TRBJ1-1, with D tentatively TRBD1 (5 bases). Trimming removed 5 bases from V and 5 bases from J, with 12 bases in between. Germline V gives CDR1 LNHNV, CDR2 YYDKDF (reference sequence). The CDR3 totals 13 residues. The CDR3 DNA sequence: TGTGCCACCAGCCCGTGGGGGAAAACTGAAGCTTTCTTT. Its protein is CATSPWGKTEAFF.

This clonotype came up a few times. The chain employs TRBV28 and TRBJ1-2; 8 bases align to TRBD1. Germline assignment: CDR1 MDHEN and CDR2 SYDVKM. With 1 base clipped from V and 8 bases from J, the junction kept 9 bases outside the gene matches. The CDR3 extends over 15 amino acids. The CDR3 here is CASSLSWQGARGYTF. The CDR3 DNA follows: TGTGCCAGCAGTTTATCTTGGCAGGGGGCTCGAGGCTACACCTTC.

The rearrangement joins TRBV5-1 to TRBJ2-1; D is unclear. Trimming cost V 2 bases and J 8 bases, with 14 bases left between them. CDR1 and CDR2 (germline): SGHRS, YFSETQ. The CDR3 covers 14 residues. CDR3 protein: CASSLTGARDEQFF. The CDR3 coding sequence is TGCGCCAGCAGCTTAACGGGCGCAAGGGATGAGCAGTTCTTC.

The table lists this clonotype with a count of one. This chain joins TRBV18 and TRBJ1-1; perhaps TRBD1 as D (6 bases). This CDR3 spans 14 amino acids. CDR1 is KGHSH and CDR2 is LQKENI in the germline V gene. With 3 bases removed from V and 4 bases from J, the gap between germline ends came to 12 bases. The CDR3 sequence: CASSPGKGGTEAFF. The CDR3 DNA sequence: TGTGCCAGCTCACCCGGGAAGGGGGGCACTGAAGCTTTCTTT.

The chain is built from TRBV27 and TRBJ2-1, with 7 bases that match TRBD2. J gave up 3 bases and V 3 bases, and 11 bases lay outside the gene matches. In germline, CDR1 is MNHEY, CDR2 SMNVEV (reference sequence). The CDR3 contains 17 residues. The CDR3 is CASSFGRDYTVYNEQFF. CDR3 nucleotide sequence: TGTGCCAGCAGTTTTGGCCGGGACTACACCGTCTACAATGAGCAGTTCTTC.

This clonotype was observed a handful of times. The V gene is TRBV28, the J gene TRBJ2-4; TRBD2 might be the D (6 bases). Germline V gene lookup returns CDR1 MDHEN and CDR2 SYDVKM. V was shortened by 9 bases and J by 8 bases, with 20 bases between the two germline ends. CDR3 size: 14 residues. CDR3 DNA sequence: TGTGCCAGTCAACCTAGCGAGAGTGGGGACATTCAGTACTTC. As protein: CASQPSESGDIQYF.